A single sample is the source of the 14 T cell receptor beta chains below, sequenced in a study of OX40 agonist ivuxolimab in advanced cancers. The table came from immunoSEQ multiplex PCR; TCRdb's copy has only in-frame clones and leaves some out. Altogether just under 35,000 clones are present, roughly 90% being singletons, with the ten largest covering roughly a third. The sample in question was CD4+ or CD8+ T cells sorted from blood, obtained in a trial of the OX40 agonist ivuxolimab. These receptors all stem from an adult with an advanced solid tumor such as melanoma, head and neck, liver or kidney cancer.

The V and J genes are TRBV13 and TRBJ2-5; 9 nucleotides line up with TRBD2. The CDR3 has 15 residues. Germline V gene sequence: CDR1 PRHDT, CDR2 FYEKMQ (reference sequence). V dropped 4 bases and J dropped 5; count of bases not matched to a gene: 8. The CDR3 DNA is TGTGCCAGCAGCTCGACTAGCGGAAGGAAGGAGACCCAGTACTTC. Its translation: CASSSTSGRKETQYF.

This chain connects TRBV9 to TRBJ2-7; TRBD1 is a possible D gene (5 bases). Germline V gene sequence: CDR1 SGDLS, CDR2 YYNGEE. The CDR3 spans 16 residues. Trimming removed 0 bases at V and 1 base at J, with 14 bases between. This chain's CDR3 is CASSVGDRLVSYEQYF. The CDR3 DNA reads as TGTGCCAGCAGCGTAGGAGACAGACTGGTATCCTACGAGCAGTACTTC.

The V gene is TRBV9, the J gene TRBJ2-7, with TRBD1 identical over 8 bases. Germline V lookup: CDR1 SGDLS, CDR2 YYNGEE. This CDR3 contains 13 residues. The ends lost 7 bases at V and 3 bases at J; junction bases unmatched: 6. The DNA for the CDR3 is TGTGCCAGCTCTACCGGACAGGGCTACGAGCAGTACTTC. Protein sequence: CASSTGQGYEQYF.

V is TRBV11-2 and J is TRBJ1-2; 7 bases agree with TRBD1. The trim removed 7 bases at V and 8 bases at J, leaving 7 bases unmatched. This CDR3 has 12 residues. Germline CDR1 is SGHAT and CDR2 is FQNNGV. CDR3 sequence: CASTSGGGGYTF. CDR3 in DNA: TGTGCCAGCACCTCAGGGGGAGGGGGCTACACCTTC. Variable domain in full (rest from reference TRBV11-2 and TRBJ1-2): EAGVAQSPRYKIIEKRQSVAFWCNPISGHATLYWYQQILGQGPKLLIQFQNNGVVDDSQLPKDRFSAERLKGVDSTLKIQPAKLEDSAVYLCASTSGGGGYTFGSGTRLTVV.

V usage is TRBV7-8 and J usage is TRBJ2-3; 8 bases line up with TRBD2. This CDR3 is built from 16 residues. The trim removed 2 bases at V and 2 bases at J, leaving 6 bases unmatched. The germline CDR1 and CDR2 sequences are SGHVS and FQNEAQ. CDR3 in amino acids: CASSLMAGGPTDTQYF. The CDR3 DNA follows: TGTGCCAGCAGCTTAATGGCGGGAGGTCCCACAGATACGCAGTATTTT.

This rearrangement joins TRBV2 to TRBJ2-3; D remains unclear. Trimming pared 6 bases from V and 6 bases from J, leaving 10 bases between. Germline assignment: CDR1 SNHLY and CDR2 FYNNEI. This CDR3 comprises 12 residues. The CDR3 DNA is TGTGCCAGCAGCGTCCCGAGGGATACGCAGTATTTT. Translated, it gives CASSVPRDTQYF.

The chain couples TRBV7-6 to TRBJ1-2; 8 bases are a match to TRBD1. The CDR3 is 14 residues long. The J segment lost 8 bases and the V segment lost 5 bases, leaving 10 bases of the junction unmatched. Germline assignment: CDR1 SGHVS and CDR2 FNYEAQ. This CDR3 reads CASSPGGGQAGYTF. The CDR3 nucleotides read TGTGCCAGCAGCCCCGGGGGGGGACAGGCAGGCTACACCTTC.

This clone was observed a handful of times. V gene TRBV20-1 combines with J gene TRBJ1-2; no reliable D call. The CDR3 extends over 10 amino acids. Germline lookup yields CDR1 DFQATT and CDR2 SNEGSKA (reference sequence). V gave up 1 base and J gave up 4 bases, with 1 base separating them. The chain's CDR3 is CSARVYGYTF. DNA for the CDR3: TGCAGTGCTAGAGTCTATGGCTACACCTTC.

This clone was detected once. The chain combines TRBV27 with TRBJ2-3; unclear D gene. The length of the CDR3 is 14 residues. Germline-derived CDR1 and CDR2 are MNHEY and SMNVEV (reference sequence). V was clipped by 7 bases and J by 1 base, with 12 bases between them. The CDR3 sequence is CASTSIGRTDTQYF. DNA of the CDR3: TGTGCCAGCACGTCAATAGGTCGCACAGATACGCAGTATTTT.

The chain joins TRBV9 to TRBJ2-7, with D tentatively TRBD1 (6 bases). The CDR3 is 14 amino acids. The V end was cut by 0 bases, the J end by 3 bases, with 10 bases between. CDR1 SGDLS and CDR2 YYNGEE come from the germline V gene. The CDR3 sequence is CASSVGIGGYEQYF. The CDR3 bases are TGTGCCAGCAGCGTAGGTATAGGGGGCTACGAGCAGTACTTC.

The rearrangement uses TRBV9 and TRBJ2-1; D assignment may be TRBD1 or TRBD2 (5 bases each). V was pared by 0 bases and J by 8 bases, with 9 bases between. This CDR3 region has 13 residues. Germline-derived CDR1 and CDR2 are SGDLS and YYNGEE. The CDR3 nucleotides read TGTGCCAGCAGCGTAGGTATGGGGGATGAGCAGTTCTTC. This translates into CASSVGMGDEQFF.

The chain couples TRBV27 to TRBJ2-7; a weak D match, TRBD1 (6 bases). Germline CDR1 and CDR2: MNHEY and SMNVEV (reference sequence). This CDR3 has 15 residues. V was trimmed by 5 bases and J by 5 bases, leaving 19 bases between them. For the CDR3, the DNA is TGTGCCAGCAGTCCGATCTTTACAGGGATGGACGAGCAGTACTTC. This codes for CASSPIFTGMDEQYF.

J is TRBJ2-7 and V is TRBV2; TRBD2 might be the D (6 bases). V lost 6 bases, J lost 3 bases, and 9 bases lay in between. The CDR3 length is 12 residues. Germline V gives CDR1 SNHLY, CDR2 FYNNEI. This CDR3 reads CASRGSGYEQYF. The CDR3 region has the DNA TGTGCCAGCAGGGGTAGCGGCTACGAGCAGTACTTC.

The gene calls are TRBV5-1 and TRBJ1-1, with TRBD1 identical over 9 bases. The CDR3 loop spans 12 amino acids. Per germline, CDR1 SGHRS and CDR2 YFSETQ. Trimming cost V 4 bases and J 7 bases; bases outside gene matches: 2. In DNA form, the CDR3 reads TGCGCCAGCAGCCCGGACAGGGGTGAAGCTTTCTTT. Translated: CASSPDRGEAFF.